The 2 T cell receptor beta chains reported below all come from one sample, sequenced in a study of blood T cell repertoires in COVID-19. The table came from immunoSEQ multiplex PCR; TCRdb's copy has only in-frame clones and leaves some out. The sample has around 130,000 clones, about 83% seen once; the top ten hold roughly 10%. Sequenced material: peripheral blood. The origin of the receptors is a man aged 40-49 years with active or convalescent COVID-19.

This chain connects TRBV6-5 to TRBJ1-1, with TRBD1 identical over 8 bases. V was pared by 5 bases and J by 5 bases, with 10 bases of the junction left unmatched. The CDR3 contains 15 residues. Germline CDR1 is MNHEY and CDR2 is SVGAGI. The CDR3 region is CASSTRQGRWTEAFF. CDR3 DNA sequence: TGTGCCAGCAGTACGAGACAGGGGCGATGGACTGAAGCTTTCTTT.

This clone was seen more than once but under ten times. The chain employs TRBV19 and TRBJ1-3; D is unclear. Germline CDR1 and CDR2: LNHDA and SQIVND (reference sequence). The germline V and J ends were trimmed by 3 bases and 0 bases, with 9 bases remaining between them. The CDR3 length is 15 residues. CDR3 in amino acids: CASSISWSSGNTIYF. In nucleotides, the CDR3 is TGTGCCAGTAGTATTTCCTGGAGCTCTGGAAACACCATATATTTT.